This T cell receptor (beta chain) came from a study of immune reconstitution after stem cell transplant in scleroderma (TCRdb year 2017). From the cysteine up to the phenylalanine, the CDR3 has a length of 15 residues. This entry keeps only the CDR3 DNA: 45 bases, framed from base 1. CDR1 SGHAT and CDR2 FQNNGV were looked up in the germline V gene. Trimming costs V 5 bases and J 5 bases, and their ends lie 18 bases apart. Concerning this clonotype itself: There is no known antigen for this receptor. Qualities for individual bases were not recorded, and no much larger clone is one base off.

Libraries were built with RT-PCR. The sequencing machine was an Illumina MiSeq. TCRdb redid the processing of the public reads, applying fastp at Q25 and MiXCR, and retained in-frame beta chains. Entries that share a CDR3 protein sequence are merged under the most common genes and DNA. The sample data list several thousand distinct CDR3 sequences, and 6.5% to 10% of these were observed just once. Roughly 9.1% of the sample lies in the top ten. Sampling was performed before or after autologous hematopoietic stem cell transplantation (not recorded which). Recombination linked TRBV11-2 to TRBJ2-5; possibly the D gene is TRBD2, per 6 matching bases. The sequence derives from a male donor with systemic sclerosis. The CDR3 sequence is CASSPTPGAWETQYF. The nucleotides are TGTGCCAGCAGCCCCACTCCGGGAGCATGGGAGACCCAGTACTTC.